This TCR beta chain is from a study of blood T cell repertoires in COVID-19. The wider study: COVID-19 samples from acute and convalescent phases originated in the United States, Italy and Spain. PBMCs, B-cell-depleted T cells, or T cells provided the cDNA or gDNA that made up the material.

In the original analysis: Counts of nucleated cells, estimated from reference gene primer amplification, were obtained. Method: immunoSEQ multiplex PCR; TCRdb's copy keeps in-frame clones and lacks some. V and J calls and clone size are given by that table; D and trimming were obtained from the DNA. The table includes hundreds of thousands of clones, about 90% detected once. This CDR3 has 12 residues. The V gene lost 5 bases and the J gene lost 2 bases, with 6 bases spanning the gap. Germline V gene lookup returns CDR1 SGHTA and CDR2 FQGNSA. The sequenced sample consisted of peripheral blood. V gene TRBV7-2 combines with J gene TRBJ1-2; D is unresolved. The sequence came from a woman in her 50s who had recovered from COVID-19. The CDR3 DNA reads TGTGCCAGCAGCATACAGAACTATGGCTACACCTTC. Residues: CASSIQNYGYTF.